This T cell receptor (beta chain) was captured in a study of blood T cell repertoires in COVID-19 (dated by TCRdb to 2018 to 2021). Notes on the research overall: Samples from collaborators originated in the United States, Italy and Spain and spanned both the acute and convalescent phases of COVID-19. The prospective study material was composed of cDNA or gDNA derived from T cells, B-cell-depleted T cells, or PBMCs. The dataset comprised deeply sampled blood TCRbeta repertoires from subjects exposed to, actively infected with, or recovered from COVID-19. The repertoires were released in a freely available public database intended as a resource for research on the immune response to SARS-CoV-2. Samples were obtained from the ongoing ImmuneRACE study (first 160 participants) and from approximately 1,200 subjects provided by 6 global collaborators. Sample metadata almost always included a de-identified subject ID, COVID-19 status, age in years and sex. Where available, HLA class I and class II types were taken from metadata supplied by the sample provider and were not determined by assay-based typing. Points the paper makes about the study in general: How much clinical and demographic metadata was included differed by source and by participant, and the metadata was provided uncurated.

Collaborating institutions collected whole blood in K2EDTA tubes following their own protocols. For TCRbeta analysis, collaborator samples were shipped as frozen whole blood, as isolated PBMCs, or as DNA extracted from either sample type. Inclusive of the bounding cysteine and phenylalanine, the CDR3 is 14 residues long. Just the 42-base CDR3 DNA is kept, in frame starting at base 1. Relative to germline, V is missing 5 bases and J is missing 1 base, with 2 bases of the junction outside any gene match. Per the germline V gene, MGHDK is the CDR1 and SYGVNS is the CDR2. TCRbeta CDR3 regions were amplified from genomic DNA by means of the immunoSEQ Assay, a bias-controlled multiplex PCR. Concerning the study's data processing: The number of nucleated cells in each sample was estimated by amplification of reference gene primers within the assay. Sequence reads were collapsed and filtered to measure the absolute abundance of every unique TCRbeta CDR3 rearrangement. Productive Simpson clonality was computed per sample as the square root of Simpson's diversity index over productive rearrangements. TCRdb's version of the immuneACCESS table is confined to in-frame rearrangements and falls short of the full clone set. An unresolved V gene accounts for under half of the shortfall where checked; the remainder is of unknown origin. V, J and clone size reflect that table, while D and trimming were determined from the DNA. Counted in this sample were 76,000 or so clones; 90% to 95% of them appeared once. Around 5.8% of the sample belongs to the ten largest clones.

This clone was observed once. Its antigen is still unknown. Per-nucleotide qualities are absent, and no much larger clonotype sits a single base away. The sample taken for sequencing was peripheral blood. The V gene is TRBV25-1 and the J gene is TRBJ1-1, and 9 junction bases match TRBD1. The sequence came from a human donor in a cohort sampled during active COVID-19. The CDR3 region has the sequence CASSWDRANTEAFF. The nucleotide sequence is given as TGTGCCAGCAGTTGGGACAGGGCGAACACTGAAGCTTTCTTT. Joined to the reference TRBV25-1 and TRBJ1-1 proteins, this CDR3 gives the full variable domain: EADIYQTPRYLVIGTGKKITLECSQTMGHDKMYWYQQDPGMELHLIHYSYGVNSTEKGDLSSESTVSRIRTEHFPLTLESARPSHTSQYLCASSWDRANTEAFFGQGTRLTVV.